Shown below are 17 T cell receptor beta chains from a single sample sequenced in a study of cytomegalovirus exposure and HLA in healthy donors. The PCR made use of 60 Vbeta and 13 Jbeta primers. Libraries were prepared by immunoSEQ multiplex PCR; TCRdb keeps only in-frame clonotypes and omits some of them. The repertoire table contains roughly 100,000 clones. The sample was PBMCs. These receptor sequences come from a woman aged 30 to 39 in good health and CMV-seronegative.

The V and J genes are TRBV4-1 and TRBJ2-7; 9 bases agree with TRBD1. With 1 base clipped from V and 6 bases from J, the junction kept 4 bases outside the gene matches. Per the germline V gene, CDR1 is MGHRA and CDR2 is YSYEKL. CDR3 length equals 14 residues. The CDR3 bases are TGCGCCAGCAGCCAAGGGACAGGGGCGGCCGAGCAGTACTTC. Translation: CASSQGTGAAEQYF.

This chain connects TRBV28 to TRBJ1-5; no firm D call. The CDR3 loop spans 15 amino acids. From germline, CDR1 is MDHEN and CDR2 SYDVKM. Between the trimmed V and J ends, which lost 2 bases and 4 bases, there was a span of 12 bases. CDR3 region: CASSLAVGGNQPQHF. The CDR3 coding sequence is TGTGCCAGCAGTTTAGCGGTGGGAGGAAATCAGCCCCAGCATTTT.

V usage is TRBV25-1 and J usage is TRBJ2-3, with a possible D match to TRBD2 (6 bases). This CDR3 spans 14 amino acids. Germline CDR1 MGHDK, CDR2 SYGVNS. V lost 0 bases and J 6 bases, leaving 10 bases between the germline ends. This CDR3 reads CASSEYGSGDTQYF. For the CDR3, the DNA is TGTGCCAGCAGTGAATATGGGAGCGGGGATACGCAGTATTTT.

The gene calls are TRBV12-5 and TRBJ2-1, with TRBD2 matching 12 bases. The CDR3 is made up of 17 amino acids. Per germline, CDR1 LGHNT and CDR2 FRNRAP. The V and J ends lost 4 bases and 5 bases, in that order; junction bases with no gene match: 9. CDR3 nucleotide sequence: TGTGCTAGTGGTTGGGGGCTAGCGGGAGGGTACAACAATGAGCAGTTCTTC. Its translation: CASGWGLAGGYNNEQFF.

The V gene is TRBV5-1, the J gene TRBJ1-3; D might be TRBD1 (6 bases). The CDR3 is made up of 16 amino acids. Trimming took 1 base from V and 0 from J, leaving 11 bases between them. The germline CDR1 and CDR2 sequences are SGHRS and YFSETQ. The CDR3 DNA sequence: TGCGCCAGCAGCTTGAAGGACAGTACCTCTGGAAACACCATATATTTT. Residues: CASSLKDSTSGNTIYF.

The genes are TRBV29-1 and TRBJ2-1, with 8 bases matching TRBD1. This CDR3 is 15 amino acids long. V shed 4 bases, J shed 1 base, and the junction held 6 bases outside the gene matches. Germline V gene data show CDR1 as SQVTM and CDR2 as ANQGSEA. The CDR3 here is CSVVVGTGSYNEQFF. CDR3 DNA: TGCAGCGTTGTCGTTGGGACAGGATCCTACAATGAGCAGTTCTTC.

The chain has TRBV13 and TRBJ2-2; D is possibly TRBD1 (6 bases). Per the germline V gene, CDR1 is PRHDT and CDR2 is FYEKMQ (reference sequence). This CDR3 has 14 residues. With 10 bases removed from V and 0 bases from J, the gap between germline ends came to 12 bases. CDR3 nucleotides: TGTGCCACCTCGGGACAAGCGAACACCGGGGAGCTGTTTTTT. Its protein product is CATSGQANTGELFF.

CDR3 in DNA: TGTGCCAGCAGCGCGAGTCGACAGGGGGACTATGGCTACACCTTC. Its translation is CASSASRQGDYGYTF. V gene TRBV5-6 combines with J gene TRBJ1-2, with 9 positions matching TRBD1. This CDR3 has 15 residues. Germline assignment: CDR1 SGHDT and CDR2 YYEEEE. J gave up 3 bases and V 4 bases, and 7 bases lay outside the gene matches. The whole variable domain, remainder taken from reference TRBV5-6 and TRBJ1-2, is DAGVTQSPTHLIKTRGQQVTLRCSPKSGHDTVSWYQQALGQGPQFIFQYYEEEERQRGNFPDRFSGHQFPNYSSELNVNALLLGDSALYLCASSASRQGDYGYTFGSGTRLTVV.

CDR3 in DNA: TGTGCCAGCAGCCGCGGATCTTGGGGCACAGATACGCAGTATTTT. Encoded protein: CASSRGSWGTDTQYF. This chain connects TRBV2 to TRBJ2-3; D is undetermined. CDR1 and CDR2 from the germline V gene are SNHLY and FYNNEI. V lost 6 bases, J lost 1 base, and 14 bases lay in between. CDR3 length: 15 amino acids.

V gene TRBV5-6 combines with J gene TRBJ1-2, with TRBD1 matching 11 bases. The CDR3 covers 16 residues. Germline V gene sequence: CDR1 SGHDT, CDR2 YYEEEE. Losses at the gene ends were 4 bases for V and 5 bases for J; bases not matched to a gene: 10. For the CDR3, the DNA is TGTGCCAGCAGCCAGATCGGGGACAGGGGGTTGTATGGCTACACCTTC. This gives the protein CASSQIGDRGLYGYTF.

This chain uses TRBV27 with TRBJ2-2; 8 bases align to TRBD2. CDR3 size: 16 residues. Germline loops: CDR1 MNHEY, CDR2 SMNVEV (reference sequence). V was clipped by 6 bases and J by 4 bases; unmatched bases: 10. Here the CDR3 reads CASSLGGGRTTGELFF. The CDR3 bases are TGTGCCAGCAGCCTCGGGGGGGGGCGTACCACCGGGGAGCTGTTTTTT.

This chain uses TRBV7-9 with TRBJ2-7, with 12 bases that match TRBD2. The CDR3 contains 15 residues. With 4 bases clipped from V and 6 bases from J, the junction kept 7 bases outside the gene matches. CDR1 and CDR2 (germline): SEHNR, FQNEAQ (reference sequence). The CDR3 region is CASSSATSGGLEQYF. CDR3 in DNA: TGTGCCAGCAGCTCCGCGACTAGCGGGGGTCTCGAGCAGTACTTC.

The V call is TRBV6-4, the J call TRBJ2-5, with TRBD1 matching over 8 bases. The CDR3 length is 13 residues. J was trimmed by 4 bases and V by 4 bases; bases with no gene match: 2. Germline lookup yields CDR1 MRHNA and CDR2 SNTAGT. CDR3 DNA: TGTGCCAGCAGTGTGACAGGGGTAGAGACCCAGTACTTC. It encodes CASSVTGVETQYF.

The chain links TRBV4-2 to TRBJ1-2; D remains unclear. The CDR3 is made up of 13 amino acids. The V gene's germline CDR1 is LGHNA and CDR2 YNFKEQ. V gave up 0 bases and J gave up 3 bases, with 5 bases separating them. The CDR3 spells CASSQDGDYGYTF. The CDR3 DNA sequence: TGTGCCAGCAGCCAAGACGGGGACTATGGCTACACCTTC.

The rearrangement joins TRBV7-9 to TRBJ1-2; TRBD1 aligns across 9 bases. In germline, CDR1 is SEHNR, CDR2 FQNEAQ (reference sequence). CDR3 length: 18 residues. Germline trimming cut 4 bases from V and 2 bases from J; bases unmatched to any gene: 14. CDR3 nucleotides: TGTGCCAGCAGCTCTGCCGGGACAGGGTTTCGCTTGAACTATGGCTACACCTTC. Translating it yields CASSSAGTGFRLNYGYTF.

The rearrangement links TRBV11-3 to TRBJ2-4; a weak D match, TRBD2 (7 bases). V shed 5 bases and J shed 8 bases, with 13 bases lying between them. This CDR3 has 13 amino acids. The germline V gene encodes CDR1 SGHNT and CDR2 YENEEA. The CDR3 reads CASSLGGAHIQYF. The DNA for the CDR3 is TGTGCCAGCAGCCTGGGGGGGGCGCACATTCAGTACTTC.

The chain has TRBV6-1 and TRBJ1-5; 8 nucleotides align to TRBD1. Germline-derived CDR1 and CDR2 are MNHNS and SASEGT. After removal of 5 bases from V and 4 bases from J, the junction contained 7 bases not matched to a gene. There are 15 residues in the CDR3. The CDR3: CASSLMTGANQPQHF. The CDR3, as DNA: TGTGCCAGCAGTTTGATGACAGGGGCGAATCAGCCCCAGCATTTT.